Listed below are T cell receptor beta chains from one sample, sequenced in a study of blood T cell repertoires in COVID-19. Generated by immunoSEQ multiplex PCR, the TCRdb table keeps only in-frame clones and is missing some. The data hold some 160,000 clones, with roughly 93% observed a single time. The sequenced sample was peripheral blood. The receptors come from a man aged 18-30 years with acute or convalescent COVID-19. The CDR3 runs from the conserved cysteine through the conserved F or W. Fields, in order: J gene, V gene, D gene, CDR3 length, CDR3 DNA, CDR3 protein. A D gene is named only where the DNA matches it firmly.

>TRBJ1-5|TRBV6-5|NA|13
TGTGCCAGCAACAAACGGGGGTTTGGGCCCCAGCATTTT
CASNKRGFGPQHF
>TRBJ2-2|TRBV4-2|NA|15
TGTGCCAGCAGCCAAGATACCTGGAGCACCGGGGAGCTGTTTTTT
CASSQDTWSTGELFF
>TRBJ2-1|TRBV19|TRBD1|16
TGTGCCAGTATGACCGCCGGGACAGGGGGCTTGCATGAGCAGTTCTTC
CASMTAGTGGLHEQFF
>TRBJ1-4|TRBV23-1|TRBD1|17
TGCGCCAGCAGTTCCTACAACTGGGACAGCGCGTGGGGAAAACTGTTTTTT
CASSSYNWDSAWGKLFF
>TRBJ2-7|TRBV5-1|NA|18
TGCGCCAGCAGCTTGGAGACCTACCGGGTTATGAGCTCCTACGAGCAGTACTTC
CASSLETYRVMSSYEQYF
>TRBJ2-3|TRBV5-1|NA|14
TGCGCCAGCAGCTTCTCAGATTACACAGATACGCAGTATTTT
CASSFSDYTDTQYF
>TRBJ1-2|TRBV9|TRBD1|15
TGTGCCAGCAGCGATCCGGGACAGGGGAACTATGGCTACACCTTC
CASSDPGQGNYGYTF
>TRBJ2-3|TRBV29-1|NA|12
TGCAGCGTTTTCAGGTACACAGATACGCAGTATTTT
CSVFRYTDTQYF
>TRBJ1-6|TRBV27|NA|15
TGTGCCACCCAAGAAAGAACCTCCGGGAGATCACCCCTCCACTTT
CATQERTSGRSPLHF
>TRBJ1-1|TRBV6-5|NA|11
TGTGCCAGCGTCGGGAACACTGAAGCTTTCTTT
CASVGNTEAFF